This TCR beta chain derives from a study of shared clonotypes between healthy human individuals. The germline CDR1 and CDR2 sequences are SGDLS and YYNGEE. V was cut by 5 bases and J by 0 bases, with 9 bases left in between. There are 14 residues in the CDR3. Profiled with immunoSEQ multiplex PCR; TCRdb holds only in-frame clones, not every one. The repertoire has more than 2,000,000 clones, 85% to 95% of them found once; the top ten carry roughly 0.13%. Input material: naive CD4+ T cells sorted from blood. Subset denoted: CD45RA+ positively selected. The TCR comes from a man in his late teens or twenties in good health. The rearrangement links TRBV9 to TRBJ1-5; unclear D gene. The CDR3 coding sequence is TGTGCCAGCAGTAAAGAGGCTAGCAATCAGCCCCAGCATTTT. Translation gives CASSKEASNQPQHF.